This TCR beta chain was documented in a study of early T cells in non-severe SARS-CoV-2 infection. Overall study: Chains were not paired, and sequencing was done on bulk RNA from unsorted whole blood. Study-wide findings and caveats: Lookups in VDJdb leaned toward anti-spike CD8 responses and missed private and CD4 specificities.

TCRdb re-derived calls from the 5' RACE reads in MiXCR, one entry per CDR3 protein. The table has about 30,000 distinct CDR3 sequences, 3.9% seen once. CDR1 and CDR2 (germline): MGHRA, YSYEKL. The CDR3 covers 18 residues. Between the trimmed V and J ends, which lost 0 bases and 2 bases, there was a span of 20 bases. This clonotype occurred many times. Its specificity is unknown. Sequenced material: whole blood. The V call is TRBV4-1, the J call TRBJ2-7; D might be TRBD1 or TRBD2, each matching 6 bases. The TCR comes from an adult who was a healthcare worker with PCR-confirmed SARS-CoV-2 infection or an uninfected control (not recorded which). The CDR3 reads CASSQDSGARGQTYEQYF. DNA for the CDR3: TGCGCCAGCAGCCAAGATTCGGGGGCGCGGGGTCAAACCTACGAGCAGTACTTC.